This T cell receptor beta chain was profiled in a study of T cells in Graves' hyperthyroidism and ophthalmopathy. V dropped 3 bases and J dropped 3 bases, with 12 bases sitting between them. Germline values: CDR1 MDHEN, CDR2 SYDVKM. The CDR3 is 14 residues long. TCR beta CDR3 regions were amplified from RNA transcripts. TCR CDR3 regions were first amplified by RT-PCR with HTBI primers. A single record per CDR3 protein comes from TCRdb applying MiXCR to the multiplex PCR reads. The sample includes hundreds of thousands of distinct CDR3 sequences, 14% seen only once; the top ten take 10%. Specimen: blood. The chain combines TRBV28 with TRBJ2-7, with D uncertain. The source is a woman between 18 and 30 years old with Graves' hyperthyroidism. In DNA, the CDR3 is TGTGCCAGCAGTTTCGCGTCAGCGAACTACGAGCAGTACTTC. This translates into CASSFASANYEQYF. Using reference TRBV28 and TRBJ2-7 for the parts outside the CDR3, the full variable domain is DVKVTQSSRYLVKRTGEKVFLECVQDMDHENMFWYRQDPGLGLRLIYFSYDVKMKEKGDIPEGYSVSREKKERFSLILESASTNQTSMYLCASSFASANYEQYFGPGTRLTVT.